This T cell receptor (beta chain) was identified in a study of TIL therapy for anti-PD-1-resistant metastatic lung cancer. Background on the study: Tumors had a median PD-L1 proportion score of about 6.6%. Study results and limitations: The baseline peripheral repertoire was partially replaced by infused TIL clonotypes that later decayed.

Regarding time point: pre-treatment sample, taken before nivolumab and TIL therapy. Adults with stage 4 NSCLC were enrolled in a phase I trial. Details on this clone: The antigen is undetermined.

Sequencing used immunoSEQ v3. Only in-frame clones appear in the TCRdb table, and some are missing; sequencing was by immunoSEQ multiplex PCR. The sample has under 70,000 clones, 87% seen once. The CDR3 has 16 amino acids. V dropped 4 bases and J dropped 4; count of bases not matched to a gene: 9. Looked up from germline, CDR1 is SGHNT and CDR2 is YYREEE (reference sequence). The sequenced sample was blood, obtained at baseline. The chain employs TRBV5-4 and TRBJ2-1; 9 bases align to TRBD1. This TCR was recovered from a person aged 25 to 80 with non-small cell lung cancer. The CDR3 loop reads CASSPPGQGPYNEQFF. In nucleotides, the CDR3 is TGTGCCAGCAGCCCTCCGGGACAGGGACCTTACAATGAGCAGTTCTTC.